These T cell receptor beta chains were read from a single sample in a study of cytomegalovirus exposure and HLA in healthy donors. Data came from immunoSEQ multiplex PCR; TCRdb stores just in-frame clones and leaves some out. In all, the sample yields about 84,000 clones. The sample comprised PBMCs. Receptor source: a man aged 50-59 years in good health and CMV-seronegative. Both conserved end residues are part of each CDR3. D genes are given only for firm matches.

v_call	d_call	j_call	cdr3_length	cdr3_aa	cdr3_nt
TRBV5-1	.	TRBJ1-1	13	CASSLLANTEAFF	TGCGCCAGCAGCTTGCTGGCGAACACTGAAGCTTTCTTT
TRBV4-1	.	TRBJ2-7	16	CASSQDLRGFSYEQYF	TGCGCCAGCAGCCAAGATCTCCGGGGTTTTTCCTACGAGCAGTACTTC
TRBV7-9	.	TRBJ2-5	15	CASSLVQGMQETQYF	TGTGCCAGCAGCTTAGTCCAGGGGATGCAAGAGACCCAGTACTTC
TRBV19	TRBD1	TRBJ2-7	14	CASSIRDRDHEQYF	TGTGCCAGTAGTATCCGGGACAGGGACCACGAGCAGTACTTC
TRBV6-5	.	TRBJ1-6	15	CASSPDTSYNSPLHF	TGTGCCAGCAGTCCCGACACCTCCTATAATTCACCCCTCCACTTT
TRBV10-3	TRBD1	TRBJ2-2	17	CAISIINRGRPTGELFF	TGTGCCATCTCCATTATAAACAGGGGGCGGCCCACCGGGGAGCTGTTTTTT
TRBV5-4	.	TRBJ1-6	14	CASSQDIYNSPLHF	TGTGCCAGCAGCCAGGACATATATAATTCACCCCTCCACTTT
TRBV6-5	.	TRBJ1-1	12	CASSRRGTEAFF	TGTGCCAGCAGTCGCAGGGGTACTGAAGCTTTCTTT
TRBV4-2	.	TRBJ1-4	14	CASSQVLGDSELFF	TGTGCCAGCAGCCAAGTCCTCGGGGACTCAGAACTGTTTTTT
TRBV5-1	TRBD2	TRBJ2-2	15	CASRTSGGALGELFF	TGCGCCAGCAGAACTAGCGGGGGGGCCCTCGGGGAGCTGTTTTTT
TRBV9	TRBD2	TRBJ2-1	16	CASSTRTSGYYNEQFF	TGTGCCAGCAGCACCCGGACTAGCGGGTACTACAATGAGCAGTTCTTC
TRBV5-5	.	TRBJ1-1	14	CASLSLTRATEAFF	TGTGCCAGCCTCTCCCTAACCAGGGCTACTGAAGCTTTCTTT
TRBV28	.	TRBJ1-4	13	CASMLQSNEKLFF	TGTGCCAGCATGTTACAGAGTAATGAAAAACTGTTTTTT
TRBV28	TRBD1	TRBJ1-3	13	CASRTGAGNTIYF	TGTGCCAGCAGGACAGGGGCCGGAAACACCATATATTTT
TRBV27	.	TRBJ1-1	13	CASSGARRGEAFF	TGTGCCAGCAGTGGGGCACGGAGAGGTGAAGCTTTCTTT
TRBV7-8	.	TRBJ1-5	18	CASSLKVVRAGATQPQHF	TGTGCCAGCAGCTTAAAAGTGGTTCGGGCAGGGGCAACCCAGCCCCAGCATTTT
TRBV7-2	.	TRBJ1-5	16	CASSLVRTELNQPQHF	TGTGCCAGCAGCTTAGTTCGGACAGAGTTAAATCAGCCCCAGCATTTT
TRBV7-8	TRBD1	TRBJ2-7	16	CASTINRGIVPYEQYF	TGTGCCAGCACGATAAACAGGGGTATCGTACCCTACGAGCAGTACTTC
TRBV18	.	TRBJ1-4	16	CASSPPSGPTNEKLFF	TGTGCCAGCTCACCACCGTCGGGTCCAACTAATGAAAAACTGTTTTTT
TRBV5-4	.	TRBJ1-3	15	CASSLAGGSGNTIYF	TGTGCCAGCAGCTTGGCGGGGGGTTCTGGAAACACCATATATTTT
TRBV7-9	TRBD1	TRBJ1-1	15	CASSVDRPVNTEAFF	TGTGCCAGCAGCGTGGACAGGCCAGTGAACACTGAAGCTTTCTTT
TRBV27	.	TRBJ1-1	16	CASSPQVGVVGTEAFF	TGTGCCAGCAGCCCTCAGGTAGGGGTCGTGGGCACTGAAGCTTTCTTT
TRBV11-2	.	TRBJ2-7	15	CASSLGGQLTGEQYF	TGTGCCAGCAGCTTAGGAGGACAGCTAACGGGCGAGCAGTACTTC
TRBV6-5	TRBD1	TRBJ1-4	16	CASSYAGQGAGEKLFF	TGTGCCAGCAGTTACGCCGGACAGGGGGCAGGCGAAAAACTGTTTTTT
TRBV4-2	.	TRBJ1-5	15	CASSQDNQGSQPQHF	TGTGCCAGCAGCCAAGATAACCAGGGGAGTCAGCCCCAGCATTTT
TRBV9	TRBD1	TRBJ1-4	15	CASSPRGQGYEKLFF	TGTGCCAGCAGCCCCCGTGGACAGGGGTATGAAAAACTGTTTTTT
TRBV19	.	TRBJ1-1	13	CASRQEGRTEAFF	TGTGCCAGTCGTCAAGAGGGGAGGACTGAAGCTTTCTTT
TRBV4-2	.	TRBJ1-2	16	CASSRALFEANYGYTF	TGTGCCAGCAGCCGAGCTCTTTTTGAGGCGAACTATGGCTACACCTTC
TRBV15	TRBD1	TRBJ1-2	13	CATSSGQNYGYTF	TGTGCCACCAGTTCGGGACAGAACTATGGCTACACCTTC
TRBV6-5	.	TRBJ2-3	15	CASSYGQLITDTQYF	TGTGCCAGCAGTTACGGACAGTTGATCACAGATACGCAGTATTTT